Presented here are 29 T cell receptor beta chains from one specimen sequenced in a study of T-cell reconstitution after alpha-beta-depleted transplantation in children. The TCRbeta library incorporated unique molecular identifiers. One entry per CDR3 protein results from TCRdb running MiXCR on the PCR reads. This sample has about 340,000 distinct CDR3 sequences; roughly 16% occur once, and the top ten carry about 41%. The source material was PBMCs, mostly from graft donor cells, sampled 360 days after TCRalphabeta/CD19-depleted stem cell transplant. The receptor set was obtained from a male patient aged 2 to 10 who had a stem cell transplant for acute lymphoblastic leukemia, so the T cells may come from the graft donor.

J is TRBJ2-1 and V is TRBV28, with 13 bases identical to TRBD2. Germline V lookup: CDR1 MDHEN, CDR2 SYDVKM. The CDR3 is 14 residues long. The ends lost 6 bases at V and 8 bases at J; junction bases unmatched: 4. CDR3 amino acids: CASRTSGRFDEQFF. In DNA, the CDR3 is TGTGCCAGCAGGACTAGCGGGAGGTTCGATGAGCAGTTCTTC. Using reference TRBV28 and TRBJ2-1 for the parts outside the CDR3, the full variable domain is DVKVTQSSRYLVKRTGEKVFLECVQDMDHENMFWYRQDPGLGLRLIYFSYDVKMKEKGDIPEGYSVSREKKERFSLILESASTNQTSMYLCASRTSGRFDEQFFGPGTRLTVL.

This chain joins TRBV18 and TRBJ1-1, with D possibly TRBD1 on 5 matching bases. CDR3 size: 15 residues. Between the trimmed V and J ends, which lost 0 bases and 1 base, there was a span of 9 bases. Per the germline V gene, CDR1 is KGHSH and CDR2 is LQKENI. The CDR3 DNA follows: TGTGCCAGCTCACCACCCGGACACCCGAACACTGAAGCTTTCTTT. Protein product: CASSPPGHPNTEAFF. Full variable domain (remainder filled in from reference TRBV18 and TRBJ1-1): NAGVMQNPRHLVRRRGQEARLRCSPMKGHSHVYWYRQLPEEGLKFMVYLQKENIIDESGMPKERFSAEFPKEGPSILRIQQVVRGDSAAYFCASSPPGHPNTEAFFGQGTRLTVV.

This rearrangement joins TRBV6-2 or TRBV6-3 to TRBJ2-1; TRBD2 agrees at 11 bases. Trimming took 2 bases from V and 4 from J; bases not matched to a gene: 10. CDR3 length equals 18 residues. From germline, CDR1 is MNHEY and CDR2 SVGEGT. CDR3 in amino acids: CASSYPKTSGTRYNEQFF. The CDR3 bases are TGTGCCAGCAGTTACCCTAAGACTAGCGGGACCAGATACAATGAGCAGTTCTTC.

This chain links TRBV5-1 with TRBJ2-5, with D hard to call. The CDR3 consists of 14 residues. Trimming pared 5 bases from V and 0 bases from J, leaving 11 bases between. The germline CDR1 and CDR2 sequences are SGHRS and YFSETQ. CDR3 loop: CASSFGRNQETQYF. The CDR3 DNA follows: TGCGCCAGCAGTTTTGGACGGAACCAAGAGACCCAGTACTTC.

The chain carries TRBV5-1 and TRBJ1-4; tentative D call: TRBD1 (5 bases). The germline V gene encodes CDR1 SGHRS and CDR2 YFSETQ. Trimming pared 4 bases from V and 0 bases from J, leaving 13 bases between. The CDR3 extends over 16 amino acids. In DNA form, the CDR3 reads TGCGCCAGCAGCAGCGCAGGGAGGGCAACTAATGAAAAACTGTTTTTT. It yields the protein CASSSAGRATNEKLFF.

V and J are TRBV24-1 and TRBJ2-7, with a tentative D call TRBD1 (6 bases). This CDR3 region has 14 residues. Germline V CDR1 and CDR2: KGHDR, SFDVKD. The ends were cut back, 7 bases at V and 5 bases at J, with 17 bases in the middle. CDR3: CATSRTEEFHEQYF. DNA of the CDR3: TGTGCCACCAGCAGGACAGAAGAATTCCACGAGCAGTACTTC.

This clonotype was observed many times. The chain combines TRBV28 with TRBJ2-2, with D possibly called TRBD1 or TRBD2 (5 bases each). Trimming stripped 7 bases from V and 2 bases from J, with 14 bases between. CDR1 is MDHEN and CDR2 is SYDVKM in the germline V gene. The CDR3 loop spans 15 amino acids. The CDR3 region is CASTTGTFNTGELFF. The CDR3 region has the DNA TGTGCCAGCACCACCGGGACCTTTAACACCGGGGAGCTGTTTTTT.

This clonotype was detected ten times or more. The rearrangement uses TRBV28 and TRBJ2-4; D is unclear. The ends were cut back, 8 bases at V and 8 bases at J, with 16 bases in the middle. The germline CDR1 and CDR2 sequences are MDHEN and SYDVKM. The CDR3 loop spans 13 amino acids. The CDR3 here is CASVAFIGDIQYF. In DNA form, the CDR3 reads TGTGCCAGCGTCGCCTTTATCGGCGACATTCAGTACTTC.

This clonotype has just a few counts. The chain employs TRBV4-1 and TRBJ2-2; tentative D call: TRBD2 (5 bases). V lost 2 bases, J lost 7 bases, and 11 bases lay in between. CDR1 and CDR2 from the germline V gene are MGHRA and YSYEKL. The CDR3 runs to 14 residues. CDR3 sequence reads: CASSQLVRVGELFF. The CDR3 DNA sequence: TGCGCCAGCAGCCAACTAGTGAGGGTCGGGGAGCTGTTTTTT.

This clonotype was counted only a few times. This chain links TRBV9 with TRBJ2-3; D tentatively fits TRBD1 or TRBD2 (5 bases each). This CDR3 region has 14 residues. Trimming took off 6 bases at V and 5 bases at J, with 16 bases between the two ends. Per the germline V gene, CDR1 is SGDLS and CDR2 is YYNGEE. CDR3 in amino acids: CASNRDGRIDTQYF. CDR3 bases: TGTGCCAGCAACCGGGACGGAAGGATAGATACGCAGTATTTT.

CDR3 sequence (DNA): TGTGCCAGCAGTCTTAGCGGGAGCGGGGAGCTGTTTTTT. It specifies CASSLSGSGELFF. The gene calls are TRBV2 and TRBJ2-2, with 9 bases fitting TRBD2. This CDR3 comprises 13 residues. Losses at the gene ends were 5 bases for V and 7 bases for J; bases not matched to a gene: 2. CDR1 and CDR2 (germline): SNHLY, FYNNEI.

This clonotype was seen a handful of times. The chain combines TRBV20-1 with TRBJ1-2; D call uncertain. The germline V and J ends were trimmed by 6 bases and 4 bases, with 9 bases remaining between them. The germline V gene encodes CDR1 DFQATT and CDR2 SNEGSKA (reference sequence). The CDR3 extends over 11 amino acids. The CDR3 sequence: CSAHGSYGYTF. The CDR3 DNA sequence: TGCAGTGCGCATGGATCCTATGGCTACACCTTC.

This clonotype showed up just a few times. The genes are TRBV29-1 and TRBJ2-5; perhaps TRBD1 as D (6 bases). The CDR3 runs 13 residues. Per germline, CDR1 SQVTM and CDR2 ANQGSEA. V was trimmed by 2 bases and J by 1 base, leaving 8 bases between them. In nucleotides, the CDR3 is TGCAGCGTTGAAACAGGGCCCCAAGAGACCCAGTACTTC. Its translation: CSVETGPQETQYF.

The V and J genes are TRBV24-1 and TRBJ2-6; a weak D match, TRBD2 (6 bases). Trimming left V 12 bases short and J 0 bases short, with 20 bases between. The germline V gene has CDR1 KGHDR and CDR2 SFDVKD. This CDR3 contains 17 residues. The CDR3 here is CASSRVGGSSGANVLTF. CDR3 bases: TGTGCCTCCTCCCGAGTCGGGGGTAGCTCTGGGGCCAACGTCCTGACTTTC.

V is TRBV20-1 and J is TRBJ2-3, with D perhaps matching TRBD2 (5 bases). Deletions cut 6 bases from V and 2 bases from J, with 9 bases between. CDR1 is DFQATT, CDR2 SNEGSKA, per germline (reference sequence). The CDR3 runs 12 residues. CDR3 in DNA: TGCAGTGCCGGACTTACCACAGATACGCAGTATTTT. Its translation is CSAGLTTDTQYF.

This clonotype has a count of ten or more. V is TRBV6-2 or TRBV6-3 and J is TRBJ2-1, with TRBD2 matching 14 bases. CDR3 length: 15 residues. CDR1 and CDR2 from the germline V gene are MNHEY and SVGEGT. J was trimmed by 7 bases and V by 5 bases; bases with no gene match: 4. The CDR3: CASSRLAGGNNEQFF. DNA for the CDR3: TGTGCCAGCAGTCGACTAGCGGGAGGGAATAATGAGCAGTTCTTC.

This clonotype showed up just a few times. The chain recombines TRBV10-3 with TRBJ2-3; no definite D call. Trimming shortened V by 4 bases and J by 2 bases, and 13 bases separated the two germline ends. Per the germline V gene, CDR1 is ENHRY and CDR2 is SYGVKD. CDR3 length: 15 residues. CDR3 in amino acids: CAISVGDLITDTQYF. CDR3 sequence (DNA): TGTGCCATCAGTGTCGGTGACTTAATCACAGATACGCAGTATTTT.

The chain uses TRBV7-2 and TRBJ2-3, with D unresolved. Per the germline V gene, CDR1 is SGHTA and CDR2 is FQGNSA. V was cut by 2 bases and J by 2 bases, with 14 bases left in between. CDR3 length: 16 residues. The CDR3 region is CASSLLPGGPTDTQYF. For the CDR3, the DNA is TGTGCCAGCAGCTTACTCCCAGGCGGCCCCACAGATACGCAGTATTTT.

The rearrangement uses TRBV27 and TRBJ1-6; D might be TRBD1 (5 bases). CDR3 length: 18 amino acids. The V end was cut by 1 base, the J end by 8 bases, with 21 bases between. The V gene's germline CDR1 is MNHEY and CDR2 SMNVEV (reference sequence). As DNA, the CDR3 is TGTGCCAGCAGTTTATATCCACAGGTTGGGGTAATACATTCACCCCTCCACTTT. Its translation is CASSLYPQVGVIHSPLHF.

V gene TRBV7-9 combines with J gene TRBJ2-3; D assignment may be TRBD1 or TRBD2 (6 bases each). Germline assignment: CDR1 SEHNR and CDR2 FQNEAQ (reference sequence). The V gene lost 4 bases and the J gene lost 2 bases, with 13 bases spanning the gap. The CDR3 is 15 amino acids. CDR3 nucleotide sequence: TGTGCCAGCAGCTCGGGGGCGATCCCCACAGATACGCAGTATTTT. This sequence encodes CASSSGAIPTDTQYF.

This clonotype turned up a few times. This chain links TRBV10-3 with TRBJ2-1, with a weak D call TRBD1 (5 bases). Germline CDR1 and CDR2: ENHRY and SYGVKD. V gave up 2 bases and J gave up 0 bases, with 11 bases separating them. This CDR3 is built from 16 residues. CDR3 coding DNA: TGTGCCATCAGTGAGGGGGCAGCGAGCTCCTACAATGAGCAGTTCTTC. It is translated as CAISEGAASSYNEQFF.

This chain links TRBV11-2 with TRBJ2-7, with 8 bases that match TRBD2. Germline values: CDR1 SGHAT, CDR2 FQNNGV. V shed 2 bases and J 6 bases; nucleotides not matched to a gene: 9. The CDR3 has 15 amino acids. DNA of the CDR3: TGTGCCAGCAGCTTACTCCTAGCGGGTTTGAGCGAGCAGTACTTC. As protein: CASSLLLAGLSEQYF.

The V call is TRBV24-1, the J call TRBJ2-1; D is unclear. Germline CDR1 is KGHDR and CDR2 is SFDVKD. The CDR3 has 13 residues. Trimming shortened V by 5 bases and J by 8 bases, and 12 bases separated the two germline ends. The chain's CDR3 is CATSGSMDHEQFF. The DNA for the CDR3 is TGTGCCACCAGTGGATCAATGGACCATGAGCAGTTCTTC.

J is TRBJ2-1 and V is TRBV11-2; D gene uncertain. The germline V and J ends were trimmed by 0 bases and 14 bases, with 8 bases remaining between them. The V gene's germline CDR1 is SGHAT and CDR2 FQNNGV. CDR3 length: 11 amino acids. CDR3 sequence reads: CASSLEGAEFF. CDR3 nucleotide sequence: TGTGCCAGCAGCTTAGAAGGTGCCGAGTTCTTC.

The rearrangement links TRBV20-1 to TRBJ2-1; TRBD2 agrees at 9 bases. The CDR3 loop spans 14 amino acids. Germline V gene data show CDR1 as DFQATT and CDR2 as SNEGSKA (reference sequence). V lost 4 bases, J lost 3 bases, and 4 bases stayed unmatched. CDR3 bases: TGCAGTGCTACCCTAGCGGGGATCTACAATGAGCAGTTCTTC. Translation gives CSATLAGIYNEQFF.

This sequence joins TRBV29-1 and TRBJ1-2, with D possibly TRBD1 on 5 matching bases. In germline, CDR1 is SQVTM, CDR2 ANQGSEA. The V gene lost 4 bases and the J gene lost 0 bases, with 9 bases spanning the gap. The CDR3 has 13 residues. The CDR3 DNA sequence: TGCAGCGTTGCCGGGGCGGCTAACTATGGCTACACCTTC. Encoded protein: CSVAGAANYGYTF.

This clonotype was recorded a few times. The chain joins TRBV5-1 to TRBJ1-4; D unclear. Germline V gene lookup returns CDR1 SGHRS and CDR2 YFSETQ. This CDR3 is 16 amino acids long. Trimming took 2 bases from V and 2 from J, leaving 13 bases between them. The CDR3 here is CASSLGPQQTNEKLFF. In nucleotides, the CDR3 is TGCGCCAGCAGCTTAGGACCCCAACAGACTAATGAAAAACTGTTTTTT.

This chain links TRBV10-3 with TRBJ1-6; D remains unclear. CDR3 length: 13 residues. The germline CDR1 and CDR2 sequences are ENHRY and SYGVKD. The germline V and J ends were trimmed by 5 bases and 9 bases, with 11 bases remaining between them. The CDR3 here is CAISPNWGSPLHF. The CDR3 DNA reads TGTGCCATCAGTCCAAACTGGGGTTCACCCCTCCACTTT.

This clonotype was detected only a few times. This sequence joins TRBV12-3 or TRBV12-4 and TRBJ2-7; D is perhaps TRBD2 (6 bases). The CDR3 length is 13 residues. Trimming cost V 5 bases and J 3 bases, with 11 bases left between them. The CDR3 region is CASSGDWNYEQYF. CDR3 nucleotide sequence: TGTGCCAGCAGTGGGGACTGGAACTACGAGCAGTACTTC.